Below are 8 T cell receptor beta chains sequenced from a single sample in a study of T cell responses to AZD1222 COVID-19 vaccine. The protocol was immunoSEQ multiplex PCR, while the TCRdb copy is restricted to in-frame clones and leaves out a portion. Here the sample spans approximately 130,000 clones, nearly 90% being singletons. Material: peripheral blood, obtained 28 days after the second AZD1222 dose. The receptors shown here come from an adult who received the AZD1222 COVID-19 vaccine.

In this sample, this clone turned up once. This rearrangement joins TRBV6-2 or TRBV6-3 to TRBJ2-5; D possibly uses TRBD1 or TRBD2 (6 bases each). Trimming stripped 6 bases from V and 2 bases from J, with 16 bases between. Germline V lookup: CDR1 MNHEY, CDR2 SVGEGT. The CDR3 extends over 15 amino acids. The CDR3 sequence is CASSPFGGGQETQYF. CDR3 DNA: TGTGCCAGCAGCCCCTTCGGGGGCGGACAAGAGACCCAGTACTTC.

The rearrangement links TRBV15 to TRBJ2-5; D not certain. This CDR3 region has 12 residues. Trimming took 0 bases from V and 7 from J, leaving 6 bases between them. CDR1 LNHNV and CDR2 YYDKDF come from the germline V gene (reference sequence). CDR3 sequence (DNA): TGTGCCACCAGCAGAGATGGTGTGACCCAGTACTTC. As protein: CATSRDGVTQYF.

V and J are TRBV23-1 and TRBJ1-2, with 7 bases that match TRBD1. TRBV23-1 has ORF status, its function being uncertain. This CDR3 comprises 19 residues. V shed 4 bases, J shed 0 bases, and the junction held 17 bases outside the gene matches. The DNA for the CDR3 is TGCGCCAGCAGTCCCGGGAGGCCTTGGGGCAGGGGGTCTAACTATGGCTACACCTTC. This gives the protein CASSPGRPWGRGSNYGYTF.

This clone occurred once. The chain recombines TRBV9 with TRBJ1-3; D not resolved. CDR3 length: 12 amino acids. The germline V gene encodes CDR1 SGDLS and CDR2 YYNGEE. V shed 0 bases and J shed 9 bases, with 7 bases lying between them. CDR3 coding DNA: TGTGCCAGCAGCGTAGGCGTTGGCACCATATATTTT. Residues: CASSVGVGTIYF.

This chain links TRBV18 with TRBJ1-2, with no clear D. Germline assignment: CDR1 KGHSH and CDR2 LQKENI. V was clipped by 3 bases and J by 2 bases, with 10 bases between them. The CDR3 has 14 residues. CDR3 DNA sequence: TGTGCCAGCTCACCGATGGGCACCAACTATGGCTACACCTTC. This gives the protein CASSPMGTNYGYTF.

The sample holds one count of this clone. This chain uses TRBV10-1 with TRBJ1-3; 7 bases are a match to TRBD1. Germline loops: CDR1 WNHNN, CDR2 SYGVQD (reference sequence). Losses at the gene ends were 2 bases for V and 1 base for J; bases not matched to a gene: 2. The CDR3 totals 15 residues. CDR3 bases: TGCGCCAGCAGTGAGGGACAGGCATCTGGAAACACCATATATTTT. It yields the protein CASSEGQASGNTIYF.

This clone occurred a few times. This CDR3 reads CASSQDFPPPGASRAFF. The CDR3 nucleotides read TGCGCCAGCAGCCAAGATTTTCCCCCGCCGGGGGCGTCTCGAGCTTTCTTT. V usage is TRBV4-1 and J usage is TRBJ1-1; TRBD1 might be the D (6 bases). Germline V gene sequence: CDR1 MGHRA, CDR2 YSYEKL. This CDR3 spans 17 amino acids. The V and J ends lost 0 bases and 10 bases respectively, with 24 bases between them.

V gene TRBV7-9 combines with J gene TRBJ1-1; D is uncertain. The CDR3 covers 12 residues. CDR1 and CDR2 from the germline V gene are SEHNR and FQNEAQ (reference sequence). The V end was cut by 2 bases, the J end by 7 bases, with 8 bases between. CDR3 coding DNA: TGTGCCAGCAGCTTACCACAGCTTGAAGCTTTCTTT. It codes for CASSLPQLEAFF.